The next 26 T cell receptor beta chains were all read from a single sample in a study of Graves' ophthalmopathy and Graves' hyperthyroidism. For repertoire sequencing, the TCR beta CDR3 regions were amplified from RNA transcripts. Investigators did first-round RT-PCR with HTBI primers, then second-round multiplex PCR. TCRdb reprocessed the multiplex PCR reads with MiXCR, giving one entry per CDR3 protein. The sample carries roughly 500,000 distinct CDR3 sequences, 13% to 15% recorded once. The source material was blood. The receptors shown here come from a woman in her thirties with Graves' ophthalmopathy.

CDR3 protein: CSAQRDPSETQYF. CDR3 in DNA: TGCAGTGCCCAGCGGGACCCTTCAGAGACCCAGTACTTC. J is TRBJ2-5 and V is TRBV20-1, with TRBD2 matching 7 bases. Per germline, CDR1 DFQATT and CDR2 SNEGSKA (reference sequence). Trimming cost V 6 bases and J 4 bases; bases outside gene matches: 8. CDR3 length equals 13 residues.

This clonotype showed up many times. Because it lacks the conserved phenylalanine or tryptophan at the end, this CDR3 is likely a read error. This chain uses TRBV6-1 with TRBJ1-2; TRBD1 is a possible D gene (5 bases). The CDR3 extends over 14 amino acids. Germline V gene lookup returns CDR1 MNHNS and CDR2 SASEGT. The V end was cut by 7 bases, the J end by 3 bases, with 15 bases between. The CDR3 region is CASTLGRGDYGYTL. The CDR3 nucleotides read TGTGCCAGCACCCTGGGACGGGGGGACTATGGCTACACCCTC.

At least ten counts were recorded for this clonotype. The chain uses TRBV19 and TRBJ1-2; D may be TRBD1 (6 bases). V was clipped by 4 bases and J by 2 bases, with 8 bases between them. The germline V gene has CDR1 LNHDA and CDR2 SQIVND (reference sequence). The CDR3 has 13 residues. CDR3 in amino acids: CASSKDRNYGYTF. CDR3 coding DNA: TGTGCCAGTAGTAAGGACAGAAACTATGGCTACACCTTC. The full variable domain, with the rest looked up from reference TRBV19 and TRBJ1-2, is DGGITQSPKYLFRKEGQNVTLSCEQNLNHDAMYWYRQDPGQGLRLIYYSQIVNDFQKGDIAEGYSVSREKKESFPLTVTSAQKNPTAFYLCASSKDRNYGYTFGSGTRLTVV.

This clonotype came up many times. The chain recombines TRBV27 with TRBJ1-6; D is unresolved. CDR1 MNHEY and CDR2 SMNVEV come from the germline V gene (reference sequence). The CDR3 has 12 amino acids. The germline V and J ends were trimmed by 5 bases and 6 bases, with 5 bases remaining between them. This chain's CDR3 is CASSAGNSPLHF. Written as DNA, the CDR3 is TGTGCCAGCAGTGCGGGTAATTCACCCCTCCACTTT.

The V call is TRBV20-1, the J call TRBJ2-7, with TRBD2 identical over 7 bases. The CDR3 contains 14 residues. Germline CDR1 DFQATT, CDR2 SNEGSKA (reference sequence). V lost 0 bases to trimming and J lost 7 bases; unmatched junction nucleotides: 9. CDR3 coding DNA: TGCAGTGCTAGAGATACGCTAGCGGAAGTAGAGCAGTACTTC. Translating gives CSARDTLAEVEQYF.

This clonotype was seen many times. The rearrangement uses TRBV6-1 and TRBJ1-1, with D maybe TRBD1 (6 bases). Trimming removed 7 bases at V and 4 bases at J, with 19 bases between. CDR3 length: 15 residues. CDR1 MNHNS and CDR2 SASEGT come from the germline V gene. This chain's CDR3 is CASTSQAGAATEAFF. The DNA of the CDR3 is TGTGCCAGCACCTCACAGGCGGGGGCGGCCACTGAAGCTTTCTTT.

This clonotype showed up many times. The genes are TRBV27 and TRBJ1-2, with 9 bases that match TRBD1. Germline CDR1 MNHEY, CDR2 SMNVEV (reference sequence). The CDR3 runs to 13 residues. V dropped 3 bases and J dropped 6; count of bases not matched to a gene: 2. CDR3 sequence: CASSLWTGDGYTF. CDR3 sequence (DNA): TGTGCCAGCAGTTTGTGGACAGGGGATGGCTACACCTTC.

This chain uses TRBV11-2 with TRBJ2-4; 12 bases map to TRBD2. V lost 5 bases to trimming and J lost 0 bases; unmatched junction nucleotides: 11. The CDR3 covers 19 residues. CDR1 and CDR2 from the germline V gene are SGHAT and FQNNGV. The CDR3, as DNA: TGTGCCAGCAGCCTCACAGGGGGACTAGCGGGCCTAGCCAAAAACATTCAGTACTTC. Protein: CASSLTGGLAGLAKNIQYF.

This clonotype was seen a few times. V is TRBV5-1 and J is TRBJ2-5; D gene unclear. The CDR3 is made up of 13 amino acids. The germline V gene encodes CDR1 SGHRS and CDR2 YFSETQ. Trimming shortened V by 2 bases and J by 5 bases, and 10 bases separated the two germline ends. The CDR3 sequence: CASSFMEGETQYF. CDR3 DNA: TGCGCCAGCAGCTTCATGGAAGGGGAGACCCAGTACTTC.

This clonotype showed up many times. J is TRBJ1-5 and V is TRBV27; 9 nucleotides agree with TRBD1. The CDR3 spans 16 residues. Germline V lookup: CDR1 MNHEY, CDR2 SMNVEV (reference sequence). V lost 4 bases to trimming and J lost 7 bases; unmatched junction nucleotides: 11. The CDR3 nucleotides read TGTGCCAGCAGTTCTCGACAGGGGGTCCTGAGGCAGCCCCAGCATTTT. Translation gives CASSSRQGVLRQPQHF.

This clonotype was recorded at least ten times. The J gene is TRBJ1-5, the V gene TRBV6-5; D might be TRBD1 (5 bases). The germline V gene has CDR1 MNHEY and CDR2 SVGAGI. The V end lost 1 base, the J end lost 2 bases, and 6 bases lay between the germline ends. CDR3 length equals 14 residues. DNA of the CDR3: TGTGCCAGCAGTTACTGGGACGGCAATCAGCCCCAGCATTTT. As protein: CASSYWDGNQPQHF.

The sample holds many counts of this clonotype. The chain couples TRBV12-3 or TRBV12-4 to TRBJ1-1; 10 nucleotides agree with TRBD1. V lost 6 bases and J lost 1; bases outside the gene matches: 2. This CDR3 is built from 14 residues. Written as DNA, the CDR3 is TGTGCCAGCAGCCGGGACAGGGGGAACACTGAAGCTTTCTTT. This gives the protein CASSRDRGNTEAFF.

In the case of this clonotype: This could be a read error, since a much larger clone is one nucleotide away. This rearrangement joins TRBV12-3 or TRBV12-4 to TRBJ1-2; D not resolved. CDR3 length: 14 residues. The CDR3 DNA reads as TGTGCCATCAGTTTAAAGGGCCTCGGATCTGGCTACACCTTC. Protein sequence: CAISLKGLGSGYTF.

The sample holds many counts of this clonotype. This chain joins TRBV7-8 and TRBJ1-6, with 9 bases fitting TRBD1. Trimming removed 3 bases from V and 6 bases from J; junction bases left unmatched: 3. This CDR3 region has 15 residues. CDR1 SGHVS and CDR2 FQNEAQ come from the germline V gene. This CDR3 reads CASSFETGGNSPLHF. The CDR3 DNA reads TGTGCCAGCAGCTTCGAGACAGGGGGTAATTCACCCCTCCACTTT. Supplemented by reference TRBV7-8 and TRBJ1-6, the full variable domain reads GAGVSQSPRYKVAKRGQDVALRCDPISGHVSLFWYQQALGQGPEFLTYFQNEAQLDKSGLPSDRFFAERPEGSVSTLKIQRTQQEDSAVYLCASSFETGGNSPLHFGNGTRLTVT.

This sequence joins TRBV5-1 and TRBJ2-7, with 8 positions matching TRBD2. V shed 4 bases and J 3 bases; nucleotides not matched to a gene: 6. There are 14 residues in the CDR3. The germline gives CDR1 SGHRS, CDR2 YFSETQ. CDR3 nucleotide sequence: TGCGCCAGCAGCACGGGGGGGCAGGGCTACGAGCAGTACTTC. Amino acid sequence: CASSTGGQGYEQYF.

This clonotype was recorded a few times. One end of the junction varies from germline; a read error may be responsible. The gene calls are TRBV6-1 and TRBJ2-4, with D unresolved. The CDR3 runs 13 residues. Germline V gives CDR1 MNHNS, CDR2 SASEGT. The DNA of the CDR3 is TGTGCGTACGGGCCCTCCTCTCAAAACATTAAGTACTTC. Residues: CAYGPSSQNIKYF.

The chain combines TRBV4-1 with TRBJ2-2; perhaps D is TRBD1 or TRBD2 (5 bases each). CDR3 size: 16 residues. Germline V lookup: CDR1 MGHRA, CDR2 YSYEKL. Trimming removed 1 base at V and 5 bases at J, with 14 bases between. For the CDR3, the DNA is TGCGCCAGCAGCCAAGGGCAGGGACCGAGGACCGGGGAGCTGTTTTTT. Its translation is CASSQGQGPRTGELFF.

There are many counts of this clonotype. J is TRBJ2-7 and V is TRBV12-3 or TRBV12-4, with D possibly TRBD2 on 6 matching bases. With 5 bases removed from V and 1 base from J, the gap between germline ends came to 12 bases. CDR3 length: 14 amino acids. The CDR3 sequence: CASSLREKSYEQYF. Written as DNA, the CDR3 is TGTGCCAGCAGTCTCCGGGAGAAATCCTACGAGCAGTACTTC.

A note on this clonotype: A junction end diverges from the germline sequence, so it may reflect a read error. For the CDR3, the DNA is TGTGCCAGCCGTTACCAAGAGACCCAGGACTTC. Translated: CASRYQETQDF. The genes are TRBV2 and TRBJ2-5, with D unclear. Germline CDR1 reads SNHLY; CDR2 reads FYNNEI. CDR3 size: 11 residues.

This clonotype has a count of ten or more. The rearrangement joins TRBV6-5 to TRBJ1-2; the match to TRBD1 covers 9 bases. The CDR3 is 14 residues long. In germline, CDR1 is MNHEY, CDR2 SVGAGI. V shed 5 bases, J shed 7 bases, and the junction held 8 bases outside the gene matches. CDR3 DNA: TGTGCCAGCAGTCACCCACAGGGGGCTGGTGGCTACACCTTC. Amino acids: CASSHPQGAGGYTF.

This clonotype was found a few times. The chain is built from TRBV28 and TRBJ2-2, with TRBD2 matching 8 bases. V trimming: 2 bases; J trimming: 3 bases; junction bases outside the gene matches: 14. CDR3 length: 19 amino acids. From germline, CDR1 is MDHEN and CDR2 SYDVKM. The CDR3 DNA reads as TGTGCCAGCAGTTTACTTCCTAGCGGGCCTACGGGGGACACCGGGGAGCTGTTTTTT. Translating it yields CASSLLPSGPTGDTGELFF.

The CDR3 spells CASSEEAGGTEAFF. The CDR3 region has the DNA TGTGCCAGCAGTGAAGAGGCGGGAGGGACTGAAGCTTTCTTT. The chain has TRBV6-1 and TRBJ1-1; D remains ambiguous. The length of the CDR3 is 14 residues. Germline V gene sequence: CDR1 MNHNS, CDR2 SASEGT. V was cut by 1 base and J by 5 bases, with 11 bases left in between.

As for this clonotype: A read error may be the cause here, since a much bigger clone is one base away. The CDR3 protein is CASSLREWISYEQYF. As DNA, the CDR3 is TGCGCCAGCAGCTTGAGGGAGTGGATCTCCTACGAGCAGTACTTC. The chain is built from TRBV5-1 and TRBJ2-7; D is possibly TRBD2 (5 bases). Germline V CDR1 and CDR2: SGHRS, YFSETQ. There are 15 residues in the CDR3. The V gene lost 1 base and the J gene lost 0 bases, with 11 bases spanning the gap.

The chain employs TRBV24-1 and TRBJ1-2; D is unclear. Trimming pared 4 bases from V and 7 bases from J, leaving 15 bases between. The CDR3 is 14 residues long. From germline, CDR1 is KGHDR and CDR2 SFDVKD. CDR3 loop: CATSDAIGYRGYTF. CDR3 bases: TGTGCCACCAGTGACGCCATAGGGTATCGTGGCTACACCTTC.

This clonotype was counted many times. The chain links TRBV7-2 to TRBJ2-2; TRBD1 is a possible D gene (6 bases). Trimming took off 4 bases at V and 5 bases at J, with 11 bases between the two ends. Germline CDR1 reads SGHTA; CDR2 reads FQGNSA. The CDR3 totals 14 residues. This chain's CDR3 is CASSSYRVTGELFF. CDR3 bases: TGTGCCAGCAGCTCTTACAGGGTTACCGGGGAGCTGTTTTTT.

The table lists this clonotype with many counts. The gene calls are TRBV14 and TRBJ2-6; 9 nucleotides match TRBD1. The CDR3 spans 19 residues. The germline gives CDR1 SGHDN, CDR2 FVKESK. Trimming took 3 bases from V and 1 from J; bases not matched to a gene: 10. CDR3 DNA: TGTGCCAGCAGCCACCTGAGGGGGGACAGGGCATCTGGGGCCAACGTCCTGACTTTC. The encoded protein is CASSHLRGDRASGANVLTF.